One TCR beta chain is described in this entry. As yet, its antigen is unknown. The length of the CDR3 is 17 residues. Trimming at V came to 4 bases and at J to 4 bases, leaving 9 bases not matched to a gene. CDR1 is SGHTA and CDR2 is FQGNSA in the germline V gene. These data come from a study of shared clonotypes between healthy human individuals. Study results and limitations: The study found lower generation probabilities in non-shared clonotypes than in those shared by all four donors.

The test was conducted at deep level. The data were produced by immunoSEQ multiplex PCR, yet TCRdb's version contains in-frame clones alone and is incomplete. The table shows 2 million to 2.5 million clones, with 95% occurring only once. This receptor was obtained from a man younger than 35 in good health. Sample: naive CD4+ T cells sorted from blood. Subset noted: CD45RA+ positively selected. This rearrangement joins TRBV7-2 to TRBJ2-2, with 10 bases identical to TRBD1. CDR3 sequence (DNA): TGTGCCAGCAGCTCCTATGGGACAGGGGTGAGCACCGGGGAGCTGTTTTTT. Translating gives CASSSYGTGVSTGELFF.